The rows below give T cell receptor beta chains drawn from one sample of a study of blood T cell repertoires in COVID-19. The repertoire was sequenced with immunoSEQ multiplex PCR; TCRdb's copy has only in-frame clones and lacks some. The data show 650,000 to 800,000 clones, 90% seen once. What was sequenced was peripheral blood. These receptors were taken from a woman in her late teens or twenties with acute or convalescent COVID-19. CDR3s include the opening cysteine and the closing phenylalanine or tryptophan. The order of the fields is V gene, clone size, J gene, D gene, CDR3 protein, CDR3 DNA. A D gene is named only where the DNA matches it firmly. Not all rows give a size; the values are once, few, many and, for expanded clones, a class.

>TRBV7-2|.|TRBJ2-7|.
CASSLFSGSQYEQYF
TGTGCCAGCAGCTTATTCTCGGGGAGTCAGTACGAGCAGTACTTC
>TRBV2|.|TRBJ1-5|.
CASSEMAGGNQPQHF
TGTGCCAGCAGTGAAATGGCAGGGGGCAATCAGCCCCAGCATTTT
>TRBV19|.|TRBJ1-2|TRBD1
CATRDRGRANYGYTF
TGTGCCACTCGGGACAGGGGGCGAGCTAACTATGGCTACACCTTC
>TRBV11-1|once|TRBJ1-1|.
CASSPQGGKAFF
TGTGCCAGCAGCCCTCAGGGAGGTAAAGCTTTCTTT
>TRBV5-1|.|TRBJ1-6|.
CASSFRPLGDNSPLHF
TGCGCCAGCAGCTTCAGGCCACTAGGTGATAATTCACCCCTCCACTTT
>TRBV6-6|.|TRBJ1-1|.
CASRGGGAEAFF
TGTGCCAGCAGGGGGGGAGGGGCTGAAGCTTTCTTT
>TRBV3-1/TRBV3-2|few|TRBJ1-2|TRBD1
CASSQTPGQGSGYTF
TGTGCCAGCAGCCAGACGCCAGGACAGGGATCGGGCTACACCTTC
>TRBV6-5|.|TRBJ1-6|.
CATTRESSYNSPLHF
TGTGCCACAACCCGCGAGAGCTCCTATAATTCACCCCTCCACTTT
>TRBV2|.|TRBJ1-1|TRBD1
CASRGRTGAPEAFF
TGTGCCAGCAGGGGACGGACAGGGGCCCCTGAAGCTTTCTTT
>TRBV19|once|TRBJ1-1|TRBD1
CASSPGTGRGSEGYTEAFF
TGTGCCAGTAGTCCTGGGACAGGGCGGGGTTCAGAGGGGTATACTGAAGCTTTCTTT
>TRBV6-5|once|TRBJ1-4|.
CASSYGGSNEKLFF
TGTGCCAGCAGTTACGGGGGGTCTAATGAAAAACTGTTTTTT
>TRBV30|.|TRBJ1-1|.
CAWSVQASTEAFF
TGTGCCTGGAGTGTTCAGGCGAGCACTGAAGCTTTCTTT
>TRBV6-2/TRBV6-3|.|TRBJ1-5|TRBD1
CASSYLQGALPQHF
TGTGCCAGCAGTTATCTACAGGGGGCACTGCCCCAGCATTTT
>TRBV5-4|.|TRBJ1-1|TRBD1
CASSPGQGRMNTEAFF
TGTGCCAGCAGCCCGGGACAGGGCCGCATGAACACTGAAGCTTTCTTT
>TRBV18|.|TRBJ1-2|TRBD1
CASSPPARPQGAAGYTF
TGTGCCAGCTCACCGCCCGCGAGACCCCAGGGGGCGGCTGGCTACACCTTC
>TRBV27|once|TRBJ1-2|.
CASSPHPRRVVQGYTF
TGTGCCAGCAGCCCCCACCCCCGCAGGGTAGTACAGGGCTACACCTTC
>TRBV12-5|.|TRBJ1-5|.
CASGLGGPQHF
TGTGCTAGTGGTTTAGGGGGGCCCCAGCATTTT
>TRBV7-9|.|TRBJ1-5|.
CASSLEEGEGQPQHF
TGTGCCAGCAGCTTAGAGGAGGGTGAAGGGCAGCCCCAGCATTTT
>TRBV27|.|TRBJ1-5|TRBD1
CASRMQGVNQPQHF
TGTGCCAGCAGAATGCAGGGGGTTAATCAGCCCCAGCATTTT
>TRBV29-1|few|TRBJ1-1|.
CSVRGVLNTEAFF
TGCAGCGTCCGCGGGGTTTTGAACACTGAAGCTTTCTTT
>TRBV6-2/TRBV6-3|.|TRBJ2-3|.
CASSLEPLPLGPGRDTQYF
TGTGCCAGCAGCCTCGAGCCCCTACCTCTGGGGCCGGGTAGGGATACGCAGTATTTT
>TRBV7-2|.|TRBJ2-7|.
CASSLTTSRGYEQYF
TGTGCCAGCAGCTTAACCACCTCTCGGGGTTACGAGCAGTACTTC
>TRBV12-5|.|TRBJ2-1|.
CASGLGTQGSYNEQFF
TGTGCTAGTGGTTTGGGTACCCAGGGTTCTTACAATGAGCAGTTCTTC
>TRBV9|.|TRBJ2-7|.
CASSPGDEQYF
TGTGCCAGCAGCCCAGGTGACGAGCAGTACTTC
>TRBV5-1|.|TRBJ1-2|TRBD1
CASSLGGTGDHYGYTF
TGCGCCAGCAGCTTGGGGGGGACAGGGGACCACTATGGCTACACCTTC
>TRBV6-5|.|TRBJ1-1|.
CASTPGDTRVTEAFF
TGTGCCAGCACCCCTGGGGACACACGGGTCACTGAAGCTTTCTTT